A selection of T cell receptor beta chains follows, all from one sample in a study of blood T cell repertoires in COVID-19. TCRdb's copy holds only in-frame clones and misses some; the assay was immunoSEQ multiplex PCR. Counted here are 80,000 to 90,000 clones, approximately 78% occurring once; the ten biggest clones make up more than 1%. Material for sequencing was peripheral blood. The origin of the receptors is a woman of 80 years or more with acute or convalescent COVID-19. Both conserved end residues are part of each CDR3. A D gene is named only where the DNA matches it firmly. Where a row states a size, it is once, few, many or the class of an expanded clone; other rows omit it.

d_gene	v_gene	j_gene	abundance	CDR3nt	CDR3aa
TRBD2	TRBV10-2	TRBJ2-1	once	TGCGCCAGCAGTGAGACTTTACTAGCGGGGGGATCCTACAATGAGCAGTTCTTC	CASSETLLAGGSYNEQFF
.	TRBV2	TRBJ2-3	.	TGTGCCACCACCACGTCTGCGGGGACCACAGATACGCAGTATTTT	CATTTSAGTTDTQYF
TRBD1	TRBV5-1	TRBJ1-2	few	TGCGCCAGCAGCCCGACCCGGGACAGAGGAGGTGGCTACACCTTC	CASSPTRDRGGGYTF
.	TRBV5-4	TRBJ2-7	few	TGTGCCAGCAGCCGTTCGCAGGACTACCTCTACGAGCAGTACTTC	CASSRSQDYLYEQYF
.	TRBV2	TRBJ2-7	.	TGTGCCAGCAGTTTCCAGGGGCTCGGCCCCTACGAGCAGTACTTC	CASSFQGLGPYEQYF
TRBD2	TRBV5-1	TRBJ2-5	.	TGCGCCAGCAGCTTCCAGCTAGCGGGGGGCCAAGAGACCCAGTACTTC	CASSFQLAGGQETQYF
TRBD2	TRBV2	TRBJ2-3	.	TGTGCCAGTAGACCGACTAGCGGGGGGGCCGATACGCAGTATTTT	CASRPTSGGADTQYF
TRBD1	TRBV6-2/TRBV6-3	TRBJ2-1	.	TGTGCCAGCAGTCCAGGGACAGGGCGGGGGCCGGCCGAGCAGTTCTTC	CASSPGTGRGPAEQFF
TRBD2	TRBV4-1	TRBJ2-3	.	TGCGCCAGCAGCCATCTGCCCCCCGGGACTAGCGAGGGCACAGATACGCAGTATTTT	CASSHLPPGTSEGTDTQYF
.	TRBV7-2	TRBJ1-2	.	TGTGCCAGCAGCTTGGGGGGGCTCATCTATGGCTACACCTTC	CASSLGGLIYGYTF
TRBD1	TRBV3-1/TRBV3-2	TRBJ1-1	.	TGTGCCAGCACCCAGGGGGCTTCGAACACTGAAGCTTTCTTT	CASTQGASNTEAFF
TRBD1	TRBV27	TRBJ1-1	.	TGTGCCTCCCAGGGGGCTTTGGCCACTGAAGCTTTCTTT	CASQGALATEAFF
TRBD1	TRBV25-1	TRBJ2-5	.	TGTGCCAGCAGTGCAACGACAGGGAAGGCAGAGACCCAGTACTTC	CASSATTGKAETQYF
TRBD2	TRBV5-4	TRBJ2-1	.	TGTGCCAGCAGCTTGGGTGGGCAGCGGGAGTATGTCTACAATGAGCAGTTCTTC	CASSLGGQREYVYNEQFF
TRBD1	TRBV6-6	TRBJ1-6	few	TGTGCCAGCAGTTACCTAGACAGGGGAGATTCACCCCTCCACTTT	CASSYLDRGDSPLHF
.	TRBV5-1	TRBJ2-1	many	TGCGCCAGCAGCTTTAGCAATGAGCAGTTCTTC	CASSFSNEQFF